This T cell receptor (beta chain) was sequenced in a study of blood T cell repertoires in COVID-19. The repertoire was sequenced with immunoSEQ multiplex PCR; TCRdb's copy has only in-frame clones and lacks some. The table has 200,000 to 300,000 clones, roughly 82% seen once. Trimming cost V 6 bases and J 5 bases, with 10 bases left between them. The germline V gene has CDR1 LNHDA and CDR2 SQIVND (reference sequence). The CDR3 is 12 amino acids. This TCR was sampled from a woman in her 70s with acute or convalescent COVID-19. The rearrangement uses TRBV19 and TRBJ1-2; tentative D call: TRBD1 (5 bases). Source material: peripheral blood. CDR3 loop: CASSPQGYGYTF. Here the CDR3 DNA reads TGTGCCAGTAGCCCTCAGGGATATGGCTACACCTTC.